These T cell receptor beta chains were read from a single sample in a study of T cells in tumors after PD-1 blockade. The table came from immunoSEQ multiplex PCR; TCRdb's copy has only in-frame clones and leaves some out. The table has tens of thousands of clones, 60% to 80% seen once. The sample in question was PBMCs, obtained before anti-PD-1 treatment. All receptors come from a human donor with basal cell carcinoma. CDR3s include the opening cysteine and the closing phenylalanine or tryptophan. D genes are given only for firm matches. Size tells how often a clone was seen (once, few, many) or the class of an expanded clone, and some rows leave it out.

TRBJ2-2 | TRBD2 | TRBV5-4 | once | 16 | CARRPGGVGLTGELFF | TGTGCCCGCAGGCCGGGGGGGGTTGGCTTGACCGGGGAGCTGTTTTTT
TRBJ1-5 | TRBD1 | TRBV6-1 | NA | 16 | CASSGRDRGSNQPQHF | TGTGCCAGCAGTGGGCGGGACAGGGGAAGCAATCAGCCCCAGCATTTT
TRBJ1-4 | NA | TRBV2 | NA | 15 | CASSEQGRTNEKLFF | TGTGCCAGCAGCGAACAGGGTCGCACTAATGAAAAACTGTTTTTT
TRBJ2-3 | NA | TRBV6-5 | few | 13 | CASSQSRADTQYF | TGTGCCAGCAGTCAGTCAAGGGCAGATACGCAGTATTTT
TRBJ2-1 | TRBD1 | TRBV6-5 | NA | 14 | CASRNRGSYNEQFF | TGTGCCAGCAGAAACAGGGGGTCCTACAATGAGCAGTTCTTC
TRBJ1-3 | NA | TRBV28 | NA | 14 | CASSRFDRGNTIYF | TGTGCCAGCAGTCGCTTCGACAGGGGAAACACCATATATTTT
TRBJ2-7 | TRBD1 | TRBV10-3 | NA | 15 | CAISPDGTVKVQQYF | TGTGCCATCAGCCCTGATGGGACAGTGAAGGTCCAGCAGTACTTC
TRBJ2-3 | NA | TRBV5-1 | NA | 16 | CASSTDGGYSTDTQYF | TGCGCCAGCAGTACCGATGGAGGGTACAGCACAGATACGCAGTATTTT
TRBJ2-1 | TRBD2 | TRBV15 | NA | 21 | CATSLQDQVAGLPFNSNEQFF | TGTGCCACCAGCCTACAAGATCAGGTAGCGGGATTACCTTTCAACTCCAATGAGCAGTTCTTC
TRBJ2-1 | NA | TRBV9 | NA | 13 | CASRSMAVDEQFF | TGTGCCAGCAGATCAATGGCCGTCGATGAGCAGTTCTTC
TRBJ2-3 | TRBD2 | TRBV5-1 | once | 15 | CASSIPAGDTDTQYF | TGCGCCAGCAGCATACCAGCGGGAGACACAGATACGCAGTATTTT
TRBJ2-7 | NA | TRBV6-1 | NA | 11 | CASSEQGEQYF | TGTGCCAGCAGTGAACAGGGGGAGCAGTACTTC
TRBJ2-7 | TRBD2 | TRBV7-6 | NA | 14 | CASSVGTSGYEQYF | TGTGCCAGCAGCGTCGGGACTAGCGGTTACGAGCAGTACTTC
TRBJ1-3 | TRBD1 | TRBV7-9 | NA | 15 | CASSLTTGEGNTIYF | TGTGCCAGCAGCTTAACGACAGGGGAGGGAAACACCATATATTTT
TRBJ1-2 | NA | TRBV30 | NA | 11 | CAWNWGGGYTF | TGTGCCTGGAACTGGGGTGGGGGCTACACCTTC
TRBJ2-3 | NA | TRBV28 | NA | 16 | CASSLWTAASTDTQYF | TGTGCCAGCAGTTTATGGACAGCCGCTAGCACAGATACGCAGTATTTT
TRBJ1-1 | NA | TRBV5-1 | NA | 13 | CASSALLNTEAFF | TGCGCCAGCAGCGCTCTATTGAACACTGAAGCTTTCTTT